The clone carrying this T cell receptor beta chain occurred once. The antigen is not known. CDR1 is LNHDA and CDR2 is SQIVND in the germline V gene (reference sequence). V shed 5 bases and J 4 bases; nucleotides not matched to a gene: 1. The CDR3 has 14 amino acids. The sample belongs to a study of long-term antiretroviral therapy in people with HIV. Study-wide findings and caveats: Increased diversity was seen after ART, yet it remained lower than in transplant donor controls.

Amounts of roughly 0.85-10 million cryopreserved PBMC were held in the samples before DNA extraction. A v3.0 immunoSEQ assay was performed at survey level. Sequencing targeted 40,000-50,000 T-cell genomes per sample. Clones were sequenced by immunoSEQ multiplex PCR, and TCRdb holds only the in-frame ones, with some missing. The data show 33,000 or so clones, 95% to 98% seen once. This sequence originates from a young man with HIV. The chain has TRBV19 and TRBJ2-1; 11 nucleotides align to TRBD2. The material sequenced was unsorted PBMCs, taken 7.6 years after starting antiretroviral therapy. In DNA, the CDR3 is TGTGCCAGTAGTCTAGCGGGAGGTTACAATGAGCAGTTCTTC. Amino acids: CASSLAGGYNEQFF. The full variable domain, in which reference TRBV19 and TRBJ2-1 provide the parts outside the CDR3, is DGGITQSPKYLFRKEGQNVTLSCEQNLNHDAMYWYRQDPGQGLRLIYYSQIVNDFQKGDIAEGYSVSREKKESFPLTVTSAQKNPTAFYLCASSLAGGYNEQFFGPGTRLTVL.